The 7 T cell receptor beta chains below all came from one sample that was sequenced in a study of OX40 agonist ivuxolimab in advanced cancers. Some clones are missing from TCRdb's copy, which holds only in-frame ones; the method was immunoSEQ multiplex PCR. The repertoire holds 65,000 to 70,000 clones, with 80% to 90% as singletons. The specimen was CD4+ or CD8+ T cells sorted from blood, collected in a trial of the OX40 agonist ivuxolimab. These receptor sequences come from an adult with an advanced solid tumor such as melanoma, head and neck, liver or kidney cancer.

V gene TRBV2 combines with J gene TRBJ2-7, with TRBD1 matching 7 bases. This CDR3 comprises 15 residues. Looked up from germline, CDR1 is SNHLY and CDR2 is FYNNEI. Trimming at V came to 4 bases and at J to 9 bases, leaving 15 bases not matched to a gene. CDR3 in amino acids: CASSARDSFYLGQYF. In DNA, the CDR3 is TGTGCCAGCAGTGCCCGGGACAGTTTTTATTTAGGGCAGTACTTC.

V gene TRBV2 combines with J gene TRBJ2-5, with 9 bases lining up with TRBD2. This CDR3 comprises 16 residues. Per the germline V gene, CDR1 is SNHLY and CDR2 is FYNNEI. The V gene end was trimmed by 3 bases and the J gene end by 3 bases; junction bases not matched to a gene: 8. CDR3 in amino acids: CASSELLAGDKETQYF. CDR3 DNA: TGTGCCAGCAGTGAGTTGTTAGCGGGGGATAAAGAGACCCAGTACTTC.

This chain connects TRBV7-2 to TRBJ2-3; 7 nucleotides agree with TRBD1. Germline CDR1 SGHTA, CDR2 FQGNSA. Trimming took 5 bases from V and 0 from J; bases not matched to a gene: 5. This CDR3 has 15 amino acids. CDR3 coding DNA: TGTGCCAGCAGCGACCGGGACAGTAGCACAGATACGCAGTATTTT. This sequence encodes CASSDRDSSTDTQYF.

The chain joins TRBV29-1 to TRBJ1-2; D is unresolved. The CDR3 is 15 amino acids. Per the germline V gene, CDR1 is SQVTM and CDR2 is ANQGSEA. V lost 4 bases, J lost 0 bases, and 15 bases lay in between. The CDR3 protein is CSVVHESAPNYGYTF. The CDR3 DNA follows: TGCAGCGTTGTACATGAATCAGCCCCTAACTATGGCTACACCTTC.

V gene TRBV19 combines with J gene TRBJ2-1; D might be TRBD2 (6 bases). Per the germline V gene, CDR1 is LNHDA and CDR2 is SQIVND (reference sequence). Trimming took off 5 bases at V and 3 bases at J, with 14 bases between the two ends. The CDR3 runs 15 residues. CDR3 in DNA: TGTGCCAGTAGTGTAGCGGATCCTCTCTACAATGAGCAGTTCTTC. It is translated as CASSVADPLYNEQFF. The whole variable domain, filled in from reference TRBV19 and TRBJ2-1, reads DGGITQSPKYLFRKEGQNVTLSCEQNLNHDAMYWYRQDPGQGLRLIYYSQIVNDFQKGDIAEGYSVSREKKESFPLTVTSAQKNPTAFYLCASSVADPLYNEQFFGPGTRLTVL.

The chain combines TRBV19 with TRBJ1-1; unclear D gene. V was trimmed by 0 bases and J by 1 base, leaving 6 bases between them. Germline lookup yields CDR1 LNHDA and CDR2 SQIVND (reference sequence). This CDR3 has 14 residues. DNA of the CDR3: TGTGCCAGTAGTATAGATTCGGGGAACACTGAAGCTTTCTTT. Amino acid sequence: CASSIDSGNTEAFF.

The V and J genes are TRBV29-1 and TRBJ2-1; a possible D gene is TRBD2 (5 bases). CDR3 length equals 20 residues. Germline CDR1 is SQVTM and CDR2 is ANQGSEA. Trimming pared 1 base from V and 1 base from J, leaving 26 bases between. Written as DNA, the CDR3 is TGCAGCGTTGAAGGGTCCGTGAAGCCCGCCCACGGAGGATCCTACAATGAGCAGTTCTTC. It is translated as CSVEGSVKPAHGGSYNEQFF.